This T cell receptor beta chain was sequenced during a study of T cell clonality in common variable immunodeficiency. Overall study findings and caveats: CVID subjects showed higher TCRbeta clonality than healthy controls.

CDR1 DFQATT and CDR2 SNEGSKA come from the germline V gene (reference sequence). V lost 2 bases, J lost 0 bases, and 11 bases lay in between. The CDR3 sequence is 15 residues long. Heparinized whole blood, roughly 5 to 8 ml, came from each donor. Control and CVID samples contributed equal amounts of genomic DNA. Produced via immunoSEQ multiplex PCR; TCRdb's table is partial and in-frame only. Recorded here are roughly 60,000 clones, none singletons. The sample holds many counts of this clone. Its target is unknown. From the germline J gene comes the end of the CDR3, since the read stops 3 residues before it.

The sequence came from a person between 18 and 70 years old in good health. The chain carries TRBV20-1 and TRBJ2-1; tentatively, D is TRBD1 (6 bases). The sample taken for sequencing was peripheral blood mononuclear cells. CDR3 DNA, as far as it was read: TGCAGTGCTAGAAATCAAGGGGGCTCCTACAATGAG. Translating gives CSARNQGGSYNE. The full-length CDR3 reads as CSARNQGGSYNEQFF.